The 7 T cell receptor beta chains reported below all come from one sample, sequenced in a study of technical replicates of blood from a few donors. Libraries were prepared by immunoSEQ multiplex PCR; TCRdb keeps only in-frame clonotypes and omits some of them. Altogether tens of thousands of clones are present, about 90% being singletons, with the ten largest covering around 0.42%. The specimen sequenced was T cells isolated from PBMCs. These receptors were collected from a human donor in good health.

DNA of the CDR3: TGTGCCAGCAGCTTCGGGACAGATAATGAAAAACTGTTTTTT. This translates into CASSFGTDNEKLFF. The V and J genes are TRBV7-9 and TRBJ1-4, with 7 bases lining up with TRBD1. Per germline, CDR1 SEHNR and CDR2 FQNEAQ (reference sequence). The CDR3 sequence is 14 residues long. V dropped 3 bases and J dropped 4; count of bases not matched to a gene: 2. The variable domain in full, with the rest retrieved from reference TRBV7-9 and TRBJ1-4, is DTGVSQNPRHKITKRGQNVTFRCDPISEHNRLYWYRQTLGQGPEFLTYFQNEAQLEKSRLLSDRFSAERPKGSFSTLEIQRTEQGDSAMYLCASSFGTDNEKLFFGSGTQLSVL.

This chain uses TRBV6-1 with TRBJ1-5; TRBD1 is a possible D gene (6 bases). The germline gives CDR1 MNHNS, CDR2 SASEGT. Trimming removed 6 bases from V and 0 bases from J, with 12 bases in between. The CDR3 covers 15 residues. The CDR3 here is CASRDRSNSNQPQHF. The CDR3 DNA is TGTGCCAGCAGGGACAGAAGCAATAGCAATCAGCCCCAGCATTTT.

The sample holds one count of this clone. The chain links TRBV9 to TRBJ1-1, with D uncertain. Trimming left V 4 bases short and J 2 bases short, with 12 bases between. This CDR3 spans 14 amino acids. Germline V gene lookup returns CDR1 SGDLS and CDR2 YYNGEE. The CDR3 nucleotides are TGTGCCAGCAGCCGTACGTCAGTTAACACTGAAGCTTTCTTT. Translated, it gives CASSRTSVNTEAFF.

The count of this clone is one. The chain has TRBV11-2 and TRBJ1-1, with TRBD1 identical over 11 bases. CDR1 and CDR2 (germline): SGHAT, FQNNGV. This CDR3 is built from 14 residues. Unmatched junction bases numbered 0, after V lost 5 bases and J lost 1 base. This chain's CDR3 is CASSGTGGNTEAFF. In DNA, the CDR3 is TGTGCCAGCAGCGGGACAGGGGGGAACACTGAAGCTTTCTTT.

The chain joins TRBV7-2 to TRBJ1-1; D is unresolved. Germline CDR1 SGHTA, CDR2 FQGNSA. V was shortened by 7 bases and J by 8 bases, with 14 bases between the two germline ends. The CDR3 has 12 amino acids. CDR3 in amino acids: CASTLYSREAFF. The CDR3 DNA follows: TGTGCCAGCACCCTCTACTCTCGAGAAGCTTTCTTT.

This rearrangement joins TRBV5-1 to TRBJ2-1; TRBD2 matches at 15 bases. CDR1 is SGHRS and CDR2 is YFSETQ in the germline V gene. CDR3 length: 16 residues. V gave up 3 bases and J gave up 6 bases; unmatched junction bases: 4. CDR3 sequence: CASSWTSGRAGNEQFF. CDR3 sequence (DNA): TGCGCCAGCAGCTGGACTAGCGGGAGGGCCGGCAATGAGCAGTTCTTC.

The count of this clone is one. This sequence joins TRBV7-2 and TRBJ2-3, with TRBD2 matching over 9 bases. From germline, CDR1 is SGHTA and CDR2 FQGNSA. The trim removed 5 bases at V and 1 base at J, leaving 4 bases unmatched. The CDR3 has 15 amino acids. In nucleotides, the CDR3 is TGTGCCAGCAGCCCTAGACTAGCGGGCACAGATACGCAGTATTTT. Protein product: CASSPRLAGTDTQYF.